These T cell receptor beta chains were read from a single sample in a study of cytomegalovirus exposure and HLA in healthy donors. Using immunoSEQ multiplex PCR, the repertoire was profiled, and TCRdb retains in-frame clones only, with some absent. The data hold some 150,000 clones, with 55% to 75% observed a single time. The material sequenced was PBMCs. All receptors derive from a woman aged 60 to 75 in good health and CMV-seropositive. The CDR3 runs from the conserved cysteine through the conserved F or W. The order of the fields is V gene, clone size, J gene, D gene, CDR3 protein, CDR3 DNA. A D gene is named only where the DNA matches it firmly. Clone size is stated in some rows and not others, as once, few, many or a class when expanded.

>TRBV28|few|TRBJ1-2|TRBD1
CASSLQDRAYGYTF
TGTGCCAGCAGTTTGCAGGACAGGGCCTATGGCTACACCTTC
>TRBV9|.|TRBJ2-1|TRBD1
CASSGQGAAYNEQFF
TGTGCCAGCAGCGGACAGGGGGCCGCCTACAATGAGCAGTTCTTC
>TRBV15|.|TRBJ2-1|TRBD2
CATSRGLAGVSEQFF
TGTGCCACCAGCAGAGGACTAGCGGGAGTATCCGAGCAGTTCTTC
>TRBV5-5|.|TRBJ2-7|.
CASSSRTGGGPEQYF
TGTGCCAGCAGCTCCCGGACAGGAGGGGGTCCAGAGCAGTACTTC
>TRBV19|.|TRBJ2-1|.
CASSRGGHTSSSYNEQFF
TGTGCCAGTAGTAGGGGAGGACATACATCAAGCTCCTACAATGAGCAGTTCTTC
>TRBV29-1|.|TRBJ2-5|TRBD1
CSGDRGETQYF
TGCAGCGGGGACAGGGGGGAGACCCAGTACTTC
>TRBV7-2|.|TRBJ2-1|TRBD1
CASSLAGQSYNEQFF
TGTGCCAGCAGCTTAGCGGGACAGTCCTACAATGAGCAGTTCTTC
>TRBV7-3|once|TRBJ2-4|TRBD1
CASSPIGGQGNIQYF
TGTGCCAGCAGCCCCATTGGCGGACAGGGGAACATTCAGTACTTC
>TRBV5-1|.|TRBJ1-5|TRBD1
CASSPGQGDQPQHF
TGCGCCAGCAGCCCGGGACAGGGGGATCAGCCCCAGCATTTT
>TRBV4-2|.|TRBJ2-7|.
CASSQVSGPTGEYEQYF
TGTGCCAGCAGCCAAGTGTCCGGGCCCACGGGAGAATACGAGCAGTACTTC
>TRBV19|.|TRBJ2-7|TRBD1
CASRLSSGTGRTYEQYF
TGTGCCAGTAGGCTTTCCTCCGGGACAGGGAGGACCTACGAGCAGTACTTC
>TRBV7-9|.|TRBJ2-1|.
CASSLGQRVEQFF
TGTGCCAGCAGCTTAGGACAGCGGGTTGAGCAGTTCTTC
>TRBV5-4|.|TRBJ2-7|.
CASSLAVTSKAYEQYF
TGTGCCAGCAGCTTGGCCGTAACTAGCAAAGCCTACGAGCAGTACTTC
>TRBV7-2|.|TRBJ2-7|TRBD2
CASSTLSGRAAEQYF
TGTGCCAGCAGCACACTTAGCGGGAGGGCCGCCGAGCAGTACTTC
>TRBV2|.|TRBJ2-1|TRBD2
CASAASGEQFF
TGTGCCAGCGCCGCTAGCGGTGAGCAGTTCTTC
>TRBV6-1|.|TRBJ2-7|.
CASSEVRGYEQYF
TGTGCCAGCAGTGAAGTCCGGGGCTACGAGCAGTACTTC
>TRBV7-3|.|TRBJ2-5|.
CASSLGQGETQYF
TGTGCCAGCAGCTTAGGGCAGGGGGAGACCCAGTACTTC
>TRBV7-2|once|TRBJ2-3|.
CASSLARRGDTQYF
TGTGCCAGCAGCTTAGCGAGGCGAGGAGATACGCAGTATTTT
>TRBV9|.|TRBJ1-1|TRBD1
CASSVTGGGGTEAFF
TGTGCCAGCAGCGTAACAGGGGGTGGAGGTACTGAAGCTTTCTTT
>TRBV27|.|TRBJ1-6|TRBD1
CASRKDREETPLHF
TGTGCCAGCAGGAAAGACAGGGAGGAAACACCCCTCCACTTT
>TRBV11-2|.|TRBJ2-7|.
CASSLQPRDYEQYF
TGTGCCAGCAGCTTACAACCTCGCGACTACGAGCAGTACTTC
>TRBV5-1|few|TRBJ2-3|TRBD2
CASSLTSGRALTQYF
TGCGCCAGCAGCTTGACTAGCGGGAGGGCCCTCACGCAGTATTTT
>TRBV7-2|.|TRBJ2-7|.
CASSTDRHSSYEQYF
TGTGCCAGCAGCACGGACAGACATAGCTCCTACGAGCAGTACTTC
>TRBV2|few|TRBJ2-3|TRBD2
CASSPGLGTDTQYF
TGTGCCAGCAGTCCGGGACTAGGGACAGATACGCAGTATTTT
>TRBV9|.|TRBJ2-5|TRBD1
CASSTGANRETQYF
TGTGCCAGCAGCACAGGGGCTAATCGGGAGACCCAGTACTTC
>TRBV7-2|.|TRBJ2-5|TRBD1
CASSRQGDETQYF
TGTGCCAGCAGCCGCCAGGGGGACGAGACCCAGTACTTC
>TRBV30|.|TRBJ1-2|.
CAWSVVWGLIDYGYTF
TGTGCCTGGAGTGTTGTTTGGGGGCTAATAGACTATGGCTACACCTTC
>TRBV5-4|.|TRBJ2-6|.
CATQPSSGANVLTF
TGTGCCACCCAACCCAGCTCTGGGGCCAACGTCCTGACTTTC